The T cell receptor (beta chain) described here comes from a study of T cells in Graves' hyperthyroidism and ophthalmopathy. Amplified regions were TCR beta CDR3 sequences from RNA transcripts. With the HTBI primer set, the TCR CDR3 went through a first round of RT-PCR. TCRdb reprocessed the multiplex PCR reads with MiXCR, giving one entry per CDR3 protein. The table records approximately 620,000 distinct CDR3 sequences, approximately 14% of them present only once. This CDR3 region has 13 residues. V was trimmed by 10 bases and J by 0 bases, leaving 13 bases between them. In its sample, this clonotype was seen many times.

The sequence was obtained from a woman aged 25 to 39 with Graves' hyperthyroidism that later progressed to Graves' ophthalmopathy. Sequenced: blood. The chain joins TRBV12-3 or TRBV12-4 to TRBJ2-7; D call uncertain. For the CDR3, the DNA is TGTGCCACCGCACACTACCCCTCCTACGAGCAGTACTTC. Protein product: CATAHYPSYEQYF.